The TCR beta chain described here comes from a study of shared T cell receptors in the human thymus (dated by TCRdb to the early 2020s). The study in broad terms: The study examined how self-reactive, shared T-cell receptor alpha chains are generated in the human thymus.

Receptors were amplified or captured by the immunoSEQ multiplex PCR assay. Entries here come from immuneACCESS through TCRdb and include only in-frame sequences with V and J called. Some clones fail to appear in such tables; in the studies checked, an unresolved V gene covers under half of the shortfall, and the cause of the remainder is unknown. Across this sample there are approximately 400,000 clones, with around 95% seen only once. Approximately 0.02% of the sample is in the top ten clones. The junction carries 6 bases between V and J, which are trimmed by 1 base and 0 bases respectively. From its cysteine to its phenylalanine, the CDR3 spans 15 amino acids. This entry keeps only the CDR3 DNA: 45 bases, framed from base 1. The CDR1 and CDR2 encoded by the germline V gene (reference sequence) are PRHDT and FYEKMQ. Note on this clone: The antigen it binds to is not known. Per-nucleotide qualities are absent, and no much larger clonotype sits a single base away.

Sequencing was carried out using thymocytes. The chain couples TRBV13 to TRBJ2-2; the D gene is unclear. The clonotype was recovered from a human donor. The base sequence is TGTGCCAGCAGCTTAGTTACGACGAACACCGGGGAGCTGTTTTTT. Its product reads: CASSLVTTNTGELFF.